Included here is one TCR beta chain sequence, with context. PCR used 60 Vbeta primers and 13 Jbeta primers. Profiled with immunoSEQ multiplex PCR; TCRdb holds only in-frame clones, not every one. The data contain fewer than 150,000 clones, about three quarters of them singletons. This specimen comes from a study of cytomegalovirus exposure and HLA in healthy donors. The V gene lost 3 bases and the J gene lost 7 bases, with 28 bases spanning the gap. The CDR3 contains 19 residues. Germline CDR1 and CDR2: LNHDA and SQIVND (reference sequence). Material for sequencing was PBMCs. The sequence was collected from a man younger than 35 in good health and CMV-seronegative. The chain employs TRBV19 and TRBJ2-1; possibly TRBD2 for D (6 bases). DNA for the CDR3: TGTGCCAGTAGTATGTGGGGATTCGAAGGGACTCGGCCCACGAATGAGCAGTTCTTC. It yields the protein CASSMWGFEGTRPTNEQFF.